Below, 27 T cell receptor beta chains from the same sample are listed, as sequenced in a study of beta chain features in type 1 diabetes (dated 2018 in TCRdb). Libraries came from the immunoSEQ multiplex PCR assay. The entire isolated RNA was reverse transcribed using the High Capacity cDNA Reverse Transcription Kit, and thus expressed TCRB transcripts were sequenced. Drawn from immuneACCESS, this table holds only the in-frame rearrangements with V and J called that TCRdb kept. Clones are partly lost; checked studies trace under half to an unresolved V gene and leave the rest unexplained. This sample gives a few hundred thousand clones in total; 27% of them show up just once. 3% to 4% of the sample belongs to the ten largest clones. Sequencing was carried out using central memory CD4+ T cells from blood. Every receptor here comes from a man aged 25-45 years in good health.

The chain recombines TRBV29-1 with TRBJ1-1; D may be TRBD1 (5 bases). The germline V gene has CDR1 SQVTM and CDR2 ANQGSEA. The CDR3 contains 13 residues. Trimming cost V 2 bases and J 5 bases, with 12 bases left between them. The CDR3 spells CSVESSGGTEAFF. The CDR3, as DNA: TGCAGCGTTGAATCCTCCGGGGGGACTGAAGCTTTCTTT.

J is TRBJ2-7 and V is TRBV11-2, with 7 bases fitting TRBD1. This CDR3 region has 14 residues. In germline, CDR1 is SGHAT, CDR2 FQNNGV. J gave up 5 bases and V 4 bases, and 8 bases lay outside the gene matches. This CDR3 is CASSYSRDSHEQYF. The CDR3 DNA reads TGTGCCAGCAGCTATTCGAGGGACAGCCACGAGCAGTACTTC.

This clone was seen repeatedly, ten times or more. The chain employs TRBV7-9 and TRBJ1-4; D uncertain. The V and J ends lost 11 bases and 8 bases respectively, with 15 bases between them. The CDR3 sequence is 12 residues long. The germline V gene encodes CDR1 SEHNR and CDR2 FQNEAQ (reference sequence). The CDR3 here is CALGSPGEKLFF. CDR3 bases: TGTGCCCTCGGGTCCCCTGGGGAAAAACTGTTTTTT.

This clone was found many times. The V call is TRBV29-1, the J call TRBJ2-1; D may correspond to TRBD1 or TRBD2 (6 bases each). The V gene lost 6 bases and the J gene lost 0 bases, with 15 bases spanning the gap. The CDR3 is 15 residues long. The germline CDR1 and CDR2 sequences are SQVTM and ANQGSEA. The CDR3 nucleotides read TGCAGCGTGGGGGCTAGCGATAGCTCCTACAATGAGCAGTTCTTC. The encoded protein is CSVGASDSSYNEQFF.

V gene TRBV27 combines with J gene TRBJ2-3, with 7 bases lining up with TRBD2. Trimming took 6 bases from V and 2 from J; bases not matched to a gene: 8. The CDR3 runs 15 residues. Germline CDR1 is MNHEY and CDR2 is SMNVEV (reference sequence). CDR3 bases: TGTGCCAGCAGGTCTGGGCGGGAGCACACAGATACGCAGTATTTT. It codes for CASRSGREHTDTQYF.

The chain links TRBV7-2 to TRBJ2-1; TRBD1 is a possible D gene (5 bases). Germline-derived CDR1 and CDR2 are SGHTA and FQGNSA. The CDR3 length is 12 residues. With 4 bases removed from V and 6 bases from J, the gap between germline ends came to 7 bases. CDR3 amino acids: CASSSQGNEQFF. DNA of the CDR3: TGTGCCAGCAGCTCTCAGGGCAATGAGCAGTTCTTC.

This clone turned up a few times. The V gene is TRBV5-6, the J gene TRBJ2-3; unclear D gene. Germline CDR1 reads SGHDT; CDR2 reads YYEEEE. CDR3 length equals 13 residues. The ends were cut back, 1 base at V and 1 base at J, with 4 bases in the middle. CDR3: CASSLRGTDTQYF. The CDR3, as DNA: TGTGCCAGCAGCTTGCGAGGCACAGATACGCAGTATTTT.

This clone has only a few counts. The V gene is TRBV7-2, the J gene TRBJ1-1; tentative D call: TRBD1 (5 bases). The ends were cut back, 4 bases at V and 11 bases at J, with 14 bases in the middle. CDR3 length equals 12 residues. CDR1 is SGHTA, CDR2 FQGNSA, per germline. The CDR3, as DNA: TGTGCCAGCAGCTACCAGGGCCGGGGGGCTTTCTTT. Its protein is CASSYQGRGAFF.

CDR3 region: CAWSHGLGGGPRTDTQYF. Written as DNA, the CDR3 is TGTGCCTGGAGCCACGGACTGGGAGGCGGGCCCCGCACAGATACGCAGTATTTT. The chain combines TRBV30 with TRBJ2-3; a possible D gene is TRBD2 (6 bases). CDR3 length: 18 amino acids. Looked up from germline, CDR1 is GTSNPN and CDR2 is SVGIG (reference sequence). V shed 3 bases and J shed 1 base, with 23 bases lying between them.

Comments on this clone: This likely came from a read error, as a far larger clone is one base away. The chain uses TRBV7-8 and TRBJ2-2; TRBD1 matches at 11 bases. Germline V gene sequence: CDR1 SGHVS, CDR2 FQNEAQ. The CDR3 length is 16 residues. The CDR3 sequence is CAISFRTGGSTGELFF. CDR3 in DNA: TGTGCCATCAGCTTCAGGACAGGGGGCAGCACCGGGGAGCTGTTTTTT.

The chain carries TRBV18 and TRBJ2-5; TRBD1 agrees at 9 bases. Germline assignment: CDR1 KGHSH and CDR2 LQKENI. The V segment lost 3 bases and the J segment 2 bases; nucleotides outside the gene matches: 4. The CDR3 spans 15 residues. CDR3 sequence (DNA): TGTGCCAGCTCACCCCAACAGGGGGCACAAGAGACCCAGTACTTC. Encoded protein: CASSPQQGAQETQYF.

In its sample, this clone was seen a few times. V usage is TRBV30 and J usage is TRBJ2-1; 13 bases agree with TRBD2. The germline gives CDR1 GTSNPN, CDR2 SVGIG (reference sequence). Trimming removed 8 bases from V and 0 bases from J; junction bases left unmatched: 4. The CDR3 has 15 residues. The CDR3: CASTSGRVSYNEQFF. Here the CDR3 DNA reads TGTGCCAGCACTAGCGGGAGGGTCTCCTACAATGAGCAGTTCTTC.

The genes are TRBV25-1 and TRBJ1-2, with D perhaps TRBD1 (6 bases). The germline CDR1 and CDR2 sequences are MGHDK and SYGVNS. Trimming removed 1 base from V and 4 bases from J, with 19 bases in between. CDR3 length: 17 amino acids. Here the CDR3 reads CASSELGAGGTGYGYTF. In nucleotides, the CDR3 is TGTGCCAGCAGTGAATTGGGCGCGGGGGGCACTGGCTATGGCTACACCTTC.

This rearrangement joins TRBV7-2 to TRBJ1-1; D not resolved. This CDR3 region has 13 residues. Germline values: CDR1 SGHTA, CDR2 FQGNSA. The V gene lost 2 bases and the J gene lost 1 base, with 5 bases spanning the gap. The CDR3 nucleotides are TGTGCCAGCAGCTTATTCGGGAACACTGAAGCTTTCTTT. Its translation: CASSLFGNTEAFF.

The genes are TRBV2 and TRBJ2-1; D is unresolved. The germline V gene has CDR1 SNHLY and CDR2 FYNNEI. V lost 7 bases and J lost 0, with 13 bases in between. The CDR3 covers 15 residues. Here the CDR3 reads CASMHPLSSYNEQFF. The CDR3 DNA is TGTGCCAGCATGCACCCCCTGAGCTCCTACAATGAGCAGTTCTTC.

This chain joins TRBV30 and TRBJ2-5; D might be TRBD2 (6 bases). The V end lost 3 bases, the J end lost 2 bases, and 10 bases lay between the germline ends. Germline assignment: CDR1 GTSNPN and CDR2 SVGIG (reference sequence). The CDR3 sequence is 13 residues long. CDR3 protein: CAWRRAGQETQYF. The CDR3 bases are TGTGCCTGGAGGCGGGCGGGACAAGAGACCCAGTACTTC.

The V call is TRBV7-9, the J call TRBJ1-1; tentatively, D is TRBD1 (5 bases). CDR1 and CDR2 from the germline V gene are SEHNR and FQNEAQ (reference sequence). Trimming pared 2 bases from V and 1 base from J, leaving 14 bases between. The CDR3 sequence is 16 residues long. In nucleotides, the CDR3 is TGTGCCAGCAGCTTATCAGGGCTCACTCGGAACACTGAAGCTTTCTTT. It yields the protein CASSLSGLTRNTEAFF.

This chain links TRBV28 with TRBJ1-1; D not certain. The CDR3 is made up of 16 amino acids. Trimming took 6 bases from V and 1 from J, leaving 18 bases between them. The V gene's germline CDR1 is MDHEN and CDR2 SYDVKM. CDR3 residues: CASSGRGVRSNTEAFF. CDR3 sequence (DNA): TGTGCCAGCAGCGGTCGAGGTGTCAGATCGAACACTGAAGCTTTCTTT. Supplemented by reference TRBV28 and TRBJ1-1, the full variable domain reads DVKVTQSSRYLVKRTGEKVFLECVQDMDHENMFWYRQDPGLGLRLIYFSYDVKMKEKGDIPEGYSVSREKKERFSLILESASTNQTSMYLCASSGRGVRSNTEAFFGQGTRLTVV.

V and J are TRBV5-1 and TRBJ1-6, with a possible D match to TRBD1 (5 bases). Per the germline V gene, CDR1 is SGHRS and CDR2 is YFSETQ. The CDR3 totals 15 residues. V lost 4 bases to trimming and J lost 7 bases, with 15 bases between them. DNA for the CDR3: TGCGCCAGCAGCCCCCGGGACGGAATAAATTCACCCCTCCACTTT. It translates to CASSPRDGINSPLHF.

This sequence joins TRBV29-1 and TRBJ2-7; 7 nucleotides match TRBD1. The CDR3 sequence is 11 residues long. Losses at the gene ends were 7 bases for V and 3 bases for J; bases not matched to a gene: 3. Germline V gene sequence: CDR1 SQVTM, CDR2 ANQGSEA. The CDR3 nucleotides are TGCAGCGGGGGGACAGACTACGAGCAGTACTTC. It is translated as CSGGTDYEQYF.

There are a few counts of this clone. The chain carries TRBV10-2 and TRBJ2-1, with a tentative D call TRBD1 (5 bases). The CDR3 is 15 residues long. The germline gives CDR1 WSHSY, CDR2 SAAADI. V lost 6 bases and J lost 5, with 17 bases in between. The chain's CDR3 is CASSEWTPGHNEQFF. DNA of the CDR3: TGCGCCAGCAGCGAATGGACACCCGGACACAATGAGCAGTTCTTC.

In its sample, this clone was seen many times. The CDR3 bases are TGCAGCGCCAAACAGGCGGCTTCATCCACAGATACGCAGTATTTT. This encodes CSAKQAASSTDTQYF. The chain recombines TRBV29-1 with TRBJ2-3; maybe TRBD1 (5 bases). V gave up 7 bases and J gave up 2 bases, with 19 bases separating them. Germline V gene data show CDR1 as SQVTM and CDR2 as ANQGSEA. The CDR3 consists of 15 residues.

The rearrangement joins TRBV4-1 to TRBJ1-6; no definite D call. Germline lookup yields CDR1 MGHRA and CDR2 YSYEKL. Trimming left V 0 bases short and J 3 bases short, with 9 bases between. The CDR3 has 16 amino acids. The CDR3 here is CASSQELGNYNSPLHF. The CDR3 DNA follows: TGCGCCAGCAGCCAAGAATTAGGGAACTATAATTCACCCCTCCACTTT.

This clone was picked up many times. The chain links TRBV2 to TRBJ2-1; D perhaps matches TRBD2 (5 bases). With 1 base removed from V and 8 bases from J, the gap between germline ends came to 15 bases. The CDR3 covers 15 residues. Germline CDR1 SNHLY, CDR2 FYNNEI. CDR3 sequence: CASSEGVASSDEQFF. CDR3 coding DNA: TGTGCCAGCAGTGAAGGGGTCGCTAGCTCCGATGAGCAGTTCTTC.

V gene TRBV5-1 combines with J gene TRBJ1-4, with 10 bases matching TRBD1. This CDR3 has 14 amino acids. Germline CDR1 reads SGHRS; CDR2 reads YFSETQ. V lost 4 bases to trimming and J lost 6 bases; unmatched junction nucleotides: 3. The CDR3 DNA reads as TGCGCCAGCAGCATCGGGACAGGGGATGAAAAACTGTTTTTT. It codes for CASSIGTGDEKLFF.

This CDR3 is CASSEGQNQETQYF. The DNA for the CDR3 is TGTGCCAGCAGCGAGGGACAGAACCAAGAGACCCAGTACTTC. The V call is TRBV7-6, the J call TRBJ2-5, with 7 bases aligning to TRBD1. Looked up from germline, CDR1 is SGHVS and CDR2 is FNYEAQ. V was clipped by 5 bases and J by 0 bases; unmatched bases: 3. The CDR3 length is 14 residues.

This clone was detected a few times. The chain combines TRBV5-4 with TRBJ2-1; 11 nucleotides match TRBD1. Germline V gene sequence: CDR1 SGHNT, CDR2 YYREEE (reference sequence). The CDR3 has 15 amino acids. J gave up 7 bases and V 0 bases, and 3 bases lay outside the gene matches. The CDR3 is CASSLGGTGGNEQFF. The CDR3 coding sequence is TGTGCCAGCAGCTTGGGAGGGACAGGGGGGAATGAGCAGTTCTTC.